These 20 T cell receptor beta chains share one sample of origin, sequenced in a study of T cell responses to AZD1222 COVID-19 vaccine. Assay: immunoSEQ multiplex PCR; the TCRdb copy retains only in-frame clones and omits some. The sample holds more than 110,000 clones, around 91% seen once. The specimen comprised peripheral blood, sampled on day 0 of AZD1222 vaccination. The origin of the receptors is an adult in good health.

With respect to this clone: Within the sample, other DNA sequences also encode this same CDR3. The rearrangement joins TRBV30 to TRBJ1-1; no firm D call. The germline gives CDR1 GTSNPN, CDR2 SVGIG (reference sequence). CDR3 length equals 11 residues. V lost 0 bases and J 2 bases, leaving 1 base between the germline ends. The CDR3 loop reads CAWSVNTEAFF. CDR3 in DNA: TGTGCCTGGAGTGTTAACACTGAAGCTTTCTTT.

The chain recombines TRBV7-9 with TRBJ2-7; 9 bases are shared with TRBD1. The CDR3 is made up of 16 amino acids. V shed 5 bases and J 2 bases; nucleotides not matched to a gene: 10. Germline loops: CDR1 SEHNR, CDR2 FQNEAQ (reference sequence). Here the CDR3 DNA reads TGTGCCAGCAGCCCGACAGGGGGTAAAGGGACCTACGAGCAGTACTTC. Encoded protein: CASSPTGGKGTYEQYF.

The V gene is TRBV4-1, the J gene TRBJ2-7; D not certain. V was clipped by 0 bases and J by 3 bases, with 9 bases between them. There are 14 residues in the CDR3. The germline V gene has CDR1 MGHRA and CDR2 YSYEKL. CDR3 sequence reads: CASSQDGPYYEQYF. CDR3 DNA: TGCGCCAGCAGCCAAGATGGTCCATACTACGAGCAGTACTTC.

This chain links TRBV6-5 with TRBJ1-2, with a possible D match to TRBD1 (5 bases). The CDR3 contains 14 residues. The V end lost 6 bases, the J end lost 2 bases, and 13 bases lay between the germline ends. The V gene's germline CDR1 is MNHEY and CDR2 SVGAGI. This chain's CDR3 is CASRRGEGNYGYTF. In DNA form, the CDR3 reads TGTGCCAGCAGGAGGGGTGAGGGAAACTATGGCTACACCTTC.

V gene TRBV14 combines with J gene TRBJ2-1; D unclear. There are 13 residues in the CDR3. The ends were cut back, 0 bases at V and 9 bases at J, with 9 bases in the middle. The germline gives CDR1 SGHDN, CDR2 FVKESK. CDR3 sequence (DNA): TGTGCCAGCAGCCAAGATAAGCCCTTTGAGCAGTTCTTC. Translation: CASSQDKPFEQFF.

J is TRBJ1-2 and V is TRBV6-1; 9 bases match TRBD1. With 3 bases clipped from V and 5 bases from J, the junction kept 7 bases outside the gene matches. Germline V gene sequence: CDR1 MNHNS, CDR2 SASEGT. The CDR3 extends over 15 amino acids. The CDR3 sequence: CASSETGTGTYGYTF. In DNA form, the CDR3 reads TGTGCCAGCAGTGAGACCGGGACAGGGACTTATGGCTACACCTTC.

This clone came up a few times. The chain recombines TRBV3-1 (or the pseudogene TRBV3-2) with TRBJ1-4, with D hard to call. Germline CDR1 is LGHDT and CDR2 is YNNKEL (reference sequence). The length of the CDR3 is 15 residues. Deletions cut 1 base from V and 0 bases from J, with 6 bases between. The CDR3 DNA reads TGTGCCAGCAGCCAAGGCCTCGCAACTAATGAAAAACTGTTTTTT. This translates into CASSQGLATNEKLFF.

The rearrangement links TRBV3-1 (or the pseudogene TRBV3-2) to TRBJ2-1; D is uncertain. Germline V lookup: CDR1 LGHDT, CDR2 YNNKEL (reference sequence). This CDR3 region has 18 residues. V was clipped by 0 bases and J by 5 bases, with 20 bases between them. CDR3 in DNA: TGTGCCAGCAGCCAAGATTCTGGCTTGGTTAGTAGGCACAATGAGCAGTTCTTC. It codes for CASSQDSGLVSRHNEQFF.

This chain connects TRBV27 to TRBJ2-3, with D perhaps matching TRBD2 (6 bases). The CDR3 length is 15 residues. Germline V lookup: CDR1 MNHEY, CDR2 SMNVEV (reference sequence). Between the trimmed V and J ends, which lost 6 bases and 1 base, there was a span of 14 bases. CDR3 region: CASSPMGGRTDTQYF. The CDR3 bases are TGTGCCAGCAGCCCAATGGGAGGCCGCACAGATACGCAGTATTTT.

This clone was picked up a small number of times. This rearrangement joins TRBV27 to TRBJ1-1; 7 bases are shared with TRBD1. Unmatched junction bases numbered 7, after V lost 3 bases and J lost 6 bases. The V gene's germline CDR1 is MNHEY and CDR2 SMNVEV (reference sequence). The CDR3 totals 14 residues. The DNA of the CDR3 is TGTGCCAGCAGTTTGACAGGGCCGGGGGCTGAAGCTTTCTTT. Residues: CASSLTGPGAEAFF.

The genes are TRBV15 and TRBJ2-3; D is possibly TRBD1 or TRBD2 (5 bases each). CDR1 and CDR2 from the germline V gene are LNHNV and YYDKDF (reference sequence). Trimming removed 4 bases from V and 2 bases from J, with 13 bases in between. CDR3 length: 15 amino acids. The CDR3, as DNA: TGTGCCACCAGCACCGCCGGGACCCACACAGATACGCAGTATTTT. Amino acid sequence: CATSTAGTHTDTQYF.

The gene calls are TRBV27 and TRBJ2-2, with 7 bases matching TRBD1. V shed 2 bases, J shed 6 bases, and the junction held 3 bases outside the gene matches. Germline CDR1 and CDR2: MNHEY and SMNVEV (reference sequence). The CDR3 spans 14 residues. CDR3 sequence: CASSLRQGAGELFF. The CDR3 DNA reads TGTGCCAGCAGTTTAAGACAGGGCGCCGGGGAGCTGTTTTTT.

CDR3 residues: CASSPWAGLNSNQPQHF. Written as DNA, the CDR3 is TGTGCCAGCAGCCCGTGGGCAGGGCTGAATAGCAATCAGCCCCAGCATTTT. This rearrangement joins TRBV27 to TRBJ1-5; D perhaps matches TRBD1 (5 bases). The CDR3 length is 17 residues. The V gene lost 6 bases and the J gene lost 0 bases, with 18 bases spanning the gap. Germline V gene sequence: CDR1 MNHEY, CDR2 SMNVEV (reference sequence).

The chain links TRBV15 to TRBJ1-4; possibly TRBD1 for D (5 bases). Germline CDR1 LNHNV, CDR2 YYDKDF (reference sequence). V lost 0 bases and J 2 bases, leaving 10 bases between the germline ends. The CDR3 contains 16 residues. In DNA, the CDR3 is TGTGCCACCAGCAGAGATCGGGGCAGCACTAATGAAAAACTGTTTTTT. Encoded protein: CATSRDRGSTNEKLFF.

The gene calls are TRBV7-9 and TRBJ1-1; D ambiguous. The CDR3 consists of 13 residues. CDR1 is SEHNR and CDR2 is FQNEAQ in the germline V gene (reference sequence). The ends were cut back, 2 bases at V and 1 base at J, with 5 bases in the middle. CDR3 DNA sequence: TGTGCCAGCAGCTTAAGGGAGAACACTGAAGCTTTCTTT. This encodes CASSLRENTEAFF.

CDR3 nucleotide sequence: TGTGCCTGGAGTGTGGTCCGGGCGCGGATCGGAGTTGAGCAGTTCTTC. It specifies CAWSVVRARIGVEQFF. The rearrangement links TRBV30 to TRBJ2-1; the D is unclear. Germline V gene data show CDR1 as GTSNPN and CDR2 as SVGIG (reference sequence). CDR3 size: 16 residues. V dropped 0 bases and J dropped 9 bases, with 21 bases sitting between them.

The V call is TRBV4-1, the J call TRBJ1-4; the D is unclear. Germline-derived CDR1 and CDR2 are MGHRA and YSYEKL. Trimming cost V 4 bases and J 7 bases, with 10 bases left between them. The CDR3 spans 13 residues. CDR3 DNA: TGCGCCAGCAGCCGGTGGAGAGGTGAAAAACTGTTTTTT. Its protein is CASSRWRGEKLFF.

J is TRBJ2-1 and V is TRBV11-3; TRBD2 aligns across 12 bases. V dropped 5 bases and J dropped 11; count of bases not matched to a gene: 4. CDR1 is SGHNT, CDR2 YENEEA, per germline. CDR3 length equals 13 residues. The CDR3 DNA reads TGTGCCAGCAGCCCCACTAGCGGGAGGAAGCAGTTCTTC. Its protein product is CASSPTSGRKQFF. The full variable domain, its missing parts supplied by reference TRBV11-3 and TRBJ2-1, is EAGVVQSPRYKIIEKKQPVAFWCNPISGHNTLYWYLQNLGQGPELLIRYENEEAVDDSQLPKDRFSAERLKGVDSTLKIQPAELGDSAVYLCASSPTSGRKQFFGPGTRLTVL.

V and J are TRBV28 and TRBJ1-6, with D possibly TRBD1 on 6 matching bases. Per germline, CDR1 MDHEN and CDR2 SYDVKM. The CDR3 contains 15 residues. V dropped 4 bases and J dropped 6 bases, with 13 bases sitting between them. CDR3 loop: CASSSGGALNSPLHF. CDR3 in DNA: TGTGCCAGCAGTTCGGGGGGGGCGCTTAATTCACCCCTCCACTTT.

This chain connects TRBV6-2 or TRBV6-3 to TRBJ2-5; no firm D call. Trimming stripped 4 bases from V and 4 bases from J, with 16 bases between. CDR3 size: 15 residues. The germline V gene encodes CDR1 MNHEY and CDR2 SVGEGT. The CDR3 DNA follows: TGTGCCAGCAGTTGGCTTGGCCCCCGAGGAGAGACCCAGTACTTC. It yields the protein CASSWLGPRGETQYF.